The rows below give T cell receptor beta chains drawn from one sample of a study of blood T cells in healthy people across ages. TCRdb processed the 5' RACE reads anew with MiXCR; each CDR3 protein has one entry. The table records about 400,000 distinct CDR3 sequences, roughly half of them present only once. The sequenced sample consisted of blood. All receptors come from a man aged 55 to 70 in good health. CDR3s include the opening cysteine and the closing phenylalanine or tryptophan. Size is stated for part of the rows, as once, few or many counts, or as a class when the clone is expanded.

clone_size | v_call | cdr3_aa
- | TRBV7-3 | CASSLNPGASTDTQYF
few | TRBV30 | CAWSPLRDGHNEQYF
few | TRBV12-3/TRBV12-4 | CASRRGGALADTQYF
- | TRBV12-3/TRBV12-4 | CASSSPTGGQNEQYF
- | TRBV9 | CASSVGIGTGGYEQYF
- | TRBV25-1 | CASSEFYGQGFVTTNEKLFF
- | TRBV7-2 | CASSLGVHFNYGYTF
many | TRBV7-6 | CASSFTDTSYEQYF
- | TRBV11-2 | CASSFRGLALNSGYTF
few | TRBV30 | CAWSAQATSRGTQYF
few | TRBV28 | CASSLGGQGETQYF
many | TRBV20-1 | CSARAGTGGTGELFF
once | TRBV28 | CASSLRDRENIQYF
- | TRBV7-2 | CASSLEGDTSYTQYF
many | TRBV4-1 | CASSQGALGINYEQYF
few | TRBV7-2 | CASSPQEIAGGQGDTQYF
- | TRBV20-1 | CSAPSMGSFKDTQYF
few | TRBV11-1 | CASSIGTSGRQETQYF
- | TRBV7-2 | CASSLAARGHEKLFF
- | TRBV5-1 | CASGVERAGLGEQYF
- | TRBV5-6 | CASSFLAPRETQYF
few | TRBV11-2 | CASSPEEGADTQYF
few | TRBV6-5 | CASSDVGGRGEQFF
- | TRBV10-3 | CAISESTSAAYNEQFF
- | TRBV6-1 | CASSEAAVGGSPLHF
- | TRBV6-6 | CASIDRVNQPQHF
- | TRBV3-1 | CASSHLSGGKYEQYF
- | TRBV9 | CASSVAGTPEDEQYF
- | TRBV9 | CASSAASVGGTDTQYF
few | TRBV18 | CASSPLDEQFF
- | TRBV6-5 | CASSYGGQKETQYF
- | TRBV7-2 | CASSLGVGINYEQYF